The rows below give T cell receptor beta chains drawn from one sample of a study of Graves' ophthalmopathy and Graves' hyperthyroidism. MiXCR was run by TCRdb on the multiplex PCR reads, yielding one entry per CDR3 protein. The sample records 260,000 or so distinct CDR3 sequences, 45% being singletons. Material for sequencing was peripheral blood. These receptors came from an adult man with Graves' ophthalmopathy. Both conserved end residues are part of each CDR3. D genes are given only for firm matches. Expanded clones get a size class; other rows say once, few or many, or leave the size out.

V	J	D	size	DNA	CDR3
TRBV12-3/TRBV12-4	TRBJ1-2	.	few	TGTGCCAGCAGCCCGATGGCAGCCTTCTATGGCTACACCTTC	CASSPMAAFYGYTF
TRBV7-2	TRBJ2-7	TRBD2	.	TGTGCCGGCAGCCAACCTAGCGGGAATTCCTACGAGCAGTACTTC	CAGSQPSGNSYEQYF
TRBV11-2	TRBJ2-7	TRBD2	.	TGTGCCAGCAGCTCTGGGACTATCTACGAGCAGTACTTC	CASSSGTIYEQYF
TRBV7-8	TRBJ1-2	TRBD1	few	TGTGCCAGCAGCAAGGACAGGGGAGGTGGCTACACCTTC	CASSKDRGGGYTF
TRBV11-2	TRBJ1-2	.	few	TGTGCCAGCAGCTTGGGCCGGGATTCTAACTATGGCTACACCTTC	CASSLGRDSNYGYTF
TRBV11-1	TRBJ2-5	.	few	TGTGCCAGCAGCTTAGGTTACATGGAGACCCAGTACTTC	CASSLGYMETQYF
TRBV12-3/TRBV12-4	TRBJ1-2	.	few	TGTGCCAGCACTCAGCTCCGGGGGGATGGCTACACCTTC	CASTQLRGDGYTF
TRBV10-3	TRBJ2-3	TRBD1	.	TGTGCCAGCTCCGGGACAGGGGTGGAGGATACGCAGTATTTT	CASSGTGVEDTQYF
TRBV20-1	TRBJ1-4	.	.	TGCAGTGCCCCCGTCCCAGGTTTGGAAAAACTGTTTTTT	CSAPVPGLEKLFF
TRBV24-1	TRBJ1-2	.	.	TGTGCCACCAGTGAGTCCCGGGGATGGAACTATGGCTACACCTTC	CATSESRGWNYGYTF
TRBV5-1	TRBJ1-6	.	.	TGCGCCAGCAGCTTGGAAGGGGCAGGGGATTCACCCCTCCACTTT	CASSLEGAGDSPLHF
TRBV4-1	TRBJ1-6	.	few	TGCGCCAGCAGCCAGGGCCCGGTGGGTAGTATTGATTCACCCCTCCACTTT	CASSQGPVGSIDSPLHF
TRBV6-2/TRBV6-3	TRBJ2-7	TRBD2	.	TGTGCCAGCAGTTACCAAGCGGGAGGGTACGAGCAGTACTTC	CASSYQAGGYEQYF
TRBV2	TRBJ1-4	.	.	TGTGCCAGCAGTGATACTAGCGGGGGGTTT	CASSDTSGGF
TRBV19	TRBJ1-2	.	.	TGTGCCAGTACGGGGAGTGTGAGGGGCAGTGACTATGGCTACACCTTC	CASTGSVRGSDYGYTF
TRBV12-3/TRBV12-4	TRBJ2-2	.	.	TGTGCCAGCAGCCAGAAGAGGGTTAACACCGGGGAGCTGTTTTTT	CASSQKRVNTGELFF
TRBV19	TRBJ1-1	TRBD1	few	TGTGCCAGTAGGACCGGACAGGGACCCATGAACACTGAAGCTTTCTTT	CASRTGQGPMNTEAFF
TRBV20-1	TRBJ1-2	.	.	TGCAGTGCTAGGGATCTCGGGGTCCAGATTCTCTATGGCTACACCTTC	CSARDLGVQILYGYTF
TRBV7-9	TRBJ2-2	TRBD1	.	TGTGCCAGCAGACCGGGACAGGAGTCTCAGACCGGGGAGCTTTTTTTT	CASRPGQESQTGELFF
TRBV29-1	TRBJ2-7	TRBD2	.	TGCAGCGTTGACAGCGGGACCAGCTCCTACGAGCAGTACTTC	CSVDSGTSSYEQYF
TRBV20-1	TRBJ1-2	.	.	TGCAGTGCTAGAGATCGTCTTCGGGGGGGTGGTATTGATGGCTACACCTTC	CSARDRLRGGGIDGYTF
TRBV5-1	TRBJ2-5	.	.	TGCGCCAGCAGCTCGAACAGTGGGGGGCAAGAGACCCAGTACTTC	CASSSNSGGQETQYF
TRBV12-3/TRBV12-4	TRBJ1-5	.	.	TGTGCCAGCAGTTTCGCAGATAGCAATCAGCCCCAGCATTTT	CASSFADSNQPQHF
TRBV9	TRBJ2-7	TRBD1	once	TGTGCCAGCAGCCAAAAAGGACAGGTCCGAAACGAGCAGTACTTC	CASSQKGQVRNEQYF
TRBV19	TRBJ1-6	.	many	TGTGCCAGTAGTGGGATGTCAGGGTGGAATTCACCCCTCCACTTT	CASSGMSGWNSPLHF
TRBV19	TRBJ1-5	.	.	TGTGCCAGTACCCGTCGGTACGGGGCAGGAGATCATCCGCCCCAGCATTTT	CASTRRYGAGDHPPQHF
TRBV11-2	TRBJ2-5	.	few	TGTGCCAGCAGCGAATCAGGGATTCGAGAGACCCAGTACTTC	CASSESGIRETQYF
TRBV30	TRBJ1-5	.	.	TGTGCCTGGAGTCCCACAGGGTGGGATCAGCCCCAGCATTTT	CAWSPTGWDQPQHF
TRBV7-3	TRBJ2-7	.	.	TGTGCCAGCAGCCTTCCCTACGAGCAGTACTTC	CASSLPYEQYF
TRBV11-2	TRBJ2-5	.	.	TGTGCCAGCAGCTCCGCTGACAGAAAAGAGACCCAGTACTTC	CASSSADRKETQYF
TRBV2	TRBJ1-6	.	.	TGTGCCAGCAGTCAACTTGACAGCTATAATTCACCCCTCCACTTT	CASSQLDSYNSPLHF
TRBV11-2	TRBJ2-7	TRBD2	few	TGTGCCAGCAGCTTGGGACTAGCGGGAGTTTCCGAGCAGTACTTC	CASSLGLAGVSEQYF
TRBV7-8	TRBJ2-5	.	.	TGTGCCAGCAGCCCCAGGACAGTCCAAGAGACCCAGTACTTC	CASSPRTVQETQYF
TRBV2	TRBJ2-7	.	.	TGTGCCAGCCGGTTGGCGGTGAACGAGCAGTACTTC	CASRLAVNEQYF
TRBV14	TRBJ2-2	TRBD1	.	TGTGCCAGCAGCCAAGTTGGGACAGGGAGGAACGGGGAGCTGTTTTTT	CASSQVGTGRNGELFF
TRBV5-1	TRBJ1-2	TRBD1	few	TGCGCCAGCAGCTCGTACGGGACAGCGGCTATTCACTATGGCTACACCTTC	CASSSYGTAAIHYGYTF
TRBV20-1	TRBJ2-5	TRBD2	.	TGCAGTGCTCTCCTAGCGGGAGAGGTGGAGACCCAGTACTTC	CSALLAGEVETQYF
TRBV7-9	TRBJ2-2	.	few	TGTGCCAGCAGCTTAGAGAGCGGGCGGATCGGGGAGCTGTTTTTT	CASSLESGRIGELFF
TRBV20-1	TRBJ1-1	.	.	TGCAGTGCTACCTCCGGCAGGAGGAACACTGAAGCTTTCTTT	CSATSGRRNTEAFF
TRBV7-9	TRBJ2-7	TRBD2	many	TGTGCCAGCAGCACTGGCGGGGGGTCCTACGAGCAGTACTTC	CASSTGGGSYEQYF
TRBV27	TRBJ2-3	.	.	TGTGCCAGCAGTTTAAGTCGGGACCCAGATACGCAGTATTTT	CASSLSRDPDTQYF
TRBV12-3/TRBV12-4	TRBJ1-5	.	.	TGTGCCAGCAGTTTGCCTGGAGCGCCGGATCAGCCCCAGCATTTT	CASSLPGAPDQPQHF
TRBV7-9	TRBJ2-3	TRBD2	.	TGTGCCAGCGGCTTAGCGGGGTCTAAGGGGCTAGATACGCAGTATTTT	CASGLAGSKGLDTQYF
TRBV4-1	TRBJ2-7	TRBD1	.	TGCGCCAGCCGGCGTTTAGGGACAGGGTCCTACGAGCAGTACTTC	CASRRLGTGSYEQYF
TRBV28	TRBJ1-6	.	.	TGTGCCAGCCGGCCGCAGGGCACCTATAATTCACCCCTCCACTTT	CASRPQGTYNSPLHF
TRBV19	TRBJ2-5	TRBD1	few	TGTGCCAGTAGTACGATCGACAGGGAAGAGACCCAGTACTTC	CASSTIDREETQYF
TRBV25-1	TRBJ2-7	TRBD1	.	TGTGCCAGCAGACAAACCGGGACAGGGACCTACGAGCAGTACTTC	CASRQTGTGTYEQYF
TRBV20-1	TRBJ2-6	.	.	TGCAGTGCTAGAGATGTCGGACCGGCTGGGGCCAACGTCCTGACTTTC	CSARDVGPAGANVLTF
TRBV7-2	TRBJ1-6	TRBD1	.	TGTGCCAGCAGCTTAGATGGGACAGGGAATTCACCCCTCCACTTT	CASSLDGTGNSPLHF
TRBV4-2	TRBJ1-6	TRBD1	.	TGTGCCAGCAGCCCAACAGGGGATGGAAATTCACCCCTCCACTTT	CASSPTGDGNSPLHF
TRBV10-2	TRBJ1-2	.	.	TGCGCCAGCAGTGAGTGGGACACCGGCTATGGCTACACCTTC	CASSEWDTGYGYTF
TRBV28	TRBJ2-7	TRBD1	many	TGTGCCAGCAGTTCCGGGACAGGCTCCTACGAGCAGTACTTC	CASSSGTGSYEQYF
TRBV7-2	TRBJ1-2	.	.	TGTGCCAGCACCTTAAACCGGGGGCGTAGCGATGGCTACACCTTC	CASTLNRGRSDGYTF